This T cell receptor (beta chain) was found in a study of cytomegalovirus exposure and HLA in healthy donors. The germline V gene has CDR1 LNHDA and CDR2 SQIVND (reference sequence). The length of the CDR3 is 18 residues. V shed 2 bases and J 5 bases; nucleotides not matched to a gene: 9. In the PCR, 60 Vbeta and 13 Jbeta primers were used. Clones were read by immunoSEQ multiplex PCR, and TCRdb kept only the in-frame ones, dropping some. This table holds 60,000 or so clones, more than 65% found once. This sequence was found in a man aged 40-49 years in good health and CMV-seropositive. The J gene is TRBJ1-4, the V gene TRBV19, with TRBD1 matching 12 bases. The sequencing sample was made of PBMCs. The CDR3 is CASSISGTGGFRNEKLFF. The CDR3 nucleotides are TGTGCCAGTAGTATATCCGGGACAGGGGGCTTTCGGAATGAAAAACTGTTTTTT.